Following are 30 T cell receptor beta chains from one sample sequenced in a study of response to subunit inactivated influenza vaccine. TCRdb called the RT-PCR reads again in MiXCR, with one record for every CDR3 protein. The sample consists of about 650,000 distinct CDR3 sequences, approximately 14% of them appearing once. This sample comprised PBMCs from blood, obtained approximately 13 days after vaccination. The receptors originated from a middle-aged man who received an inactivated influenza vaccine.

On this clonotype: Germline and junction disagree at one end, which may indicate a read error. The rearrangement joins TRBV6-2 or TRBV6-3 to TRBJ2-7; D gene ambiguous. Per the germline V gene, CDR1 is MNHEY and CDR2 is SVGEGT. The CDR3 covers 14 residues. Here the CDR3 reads CASRYFHGFYEQYF. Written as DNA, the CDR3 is TGTGCCAGCAGATACTTTCACGGGTTTTACGAGCAGTACTTC.

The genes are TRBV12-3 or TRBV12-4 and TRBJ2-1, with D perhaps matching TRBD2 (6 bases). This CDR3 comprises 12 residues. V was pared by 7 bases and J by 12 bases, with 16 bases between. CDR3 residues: CASTREAFGQFF. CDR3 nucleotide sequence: TGTGCCAGCACTAGGGAGGCCTTCGGGCAGTTCTTC.

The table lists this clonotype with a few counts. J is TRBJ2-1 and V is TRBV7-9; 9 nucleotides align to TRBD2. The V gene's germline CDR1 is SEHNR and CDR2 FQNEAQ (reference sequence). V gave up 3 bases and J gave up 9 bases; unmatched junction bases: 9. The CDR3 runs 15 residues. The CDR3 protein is CASSFRGLAHPEQFF. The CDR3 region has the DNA TGTGCCAGCAGCTTTCGGGGACTAGCTCACCCTGAGCAGTTCTTC.

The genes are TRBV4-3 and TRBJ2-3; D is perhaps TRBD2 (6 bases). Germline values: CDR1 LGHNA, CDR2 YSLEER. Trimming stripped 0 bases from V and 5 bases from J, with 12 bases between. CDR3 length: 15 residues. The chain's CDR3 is CASSQDRRGVDTQYF. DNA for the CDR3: TGCGCCAGCAGCCAAGATCGGCGGGGAGTAGATACGCAGTATTTT.

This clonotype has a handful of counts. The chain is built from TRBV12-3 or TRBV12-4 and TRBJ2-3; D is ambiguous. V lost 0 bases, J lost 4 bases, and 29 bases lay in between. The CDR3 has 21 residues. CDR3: CASSLALNFRSDPPNSDTQYF. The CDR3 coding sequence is TGTGCCAGCAGTTTAGCGCTAAATTTTAGGTCTGACCCTCCAAATTCAGATACGCAGTATTTT.

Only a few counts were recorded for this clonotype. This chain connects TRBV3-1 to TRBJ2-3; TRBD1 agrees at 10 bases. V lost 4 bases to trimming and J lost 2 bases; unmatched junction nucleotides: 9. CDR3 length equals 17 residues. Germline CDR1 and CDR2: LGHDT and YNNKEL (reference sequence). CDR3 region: CASSLSPGTGVTDTQYF. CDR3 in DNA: TGTGCCAGCAGCCTCAGTCCCGGGACAGGGGTCACAGATACGCAGTATTTT.

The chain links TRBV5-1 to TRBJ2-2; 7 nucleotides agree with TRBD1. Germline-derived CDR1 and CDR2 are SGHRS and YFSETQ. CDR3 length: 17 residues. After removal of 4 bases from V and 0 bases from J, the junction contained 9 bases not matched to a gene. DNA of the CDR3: TGCGCCAGCAGCCTCCGCACGACAGGGACGAACACCGGGGAGCTGTTTTTT. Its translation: CASSLRTTGTNTGELFF.

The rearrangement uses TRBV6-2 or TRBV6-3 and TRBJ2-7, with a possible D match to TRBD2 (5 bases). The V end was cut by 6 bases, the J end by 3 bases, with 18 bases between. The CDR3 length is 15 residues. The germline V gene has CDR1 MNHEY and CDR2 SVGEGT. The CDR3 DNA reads TGTGCCAGCAGCCCCGGAGGAGTGGGGAACTACGAGCAGTACTTC. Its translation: CASSPGGVGNYEQYF.

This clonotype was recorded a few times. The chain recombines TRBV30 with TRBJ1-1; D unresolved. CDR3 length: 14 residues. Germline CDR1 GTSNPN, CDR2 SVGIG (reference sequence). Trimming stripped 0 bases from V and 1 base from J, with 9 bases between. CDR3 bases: TGTGCCTGGAGTGTACTGCCAGGGAACACTGAAGCTTTCTTT. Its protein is CAWSVLPGNTEAFF.

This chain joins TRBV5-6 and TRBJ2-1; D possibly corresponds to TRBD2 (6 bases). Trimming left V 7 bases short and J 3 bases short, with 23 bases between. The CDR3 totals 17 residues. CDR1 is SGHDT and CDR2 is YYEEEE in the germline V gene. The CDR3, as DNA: TGTGCCAGCTCCTCAAGAAGGCTAGCGATCAACTACAATGAGCAGTTCTTC. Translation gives CASSSRRLAINYNEQFF.

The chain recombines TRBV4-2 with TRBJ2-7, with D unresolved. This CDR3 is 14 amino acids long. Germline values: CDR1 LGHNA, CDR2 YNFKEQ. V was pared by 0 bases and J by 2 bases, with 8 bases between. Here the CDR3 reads CASSQEALAYEQYF. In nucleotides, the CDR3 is TGTGCCAGCAGCCAAGAGGCACTTGCCTACGAGCAGTACTTC.

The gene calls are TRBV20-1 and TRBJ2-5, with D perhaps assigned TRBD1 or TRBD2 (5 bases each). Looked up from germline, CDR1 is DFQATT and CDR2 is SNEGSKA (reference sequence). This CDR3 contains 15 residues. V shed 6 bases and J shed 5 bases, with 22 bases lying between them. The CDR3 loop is CSAVRDGGTAETQYF. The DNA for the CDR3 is TGCAGTGCCGTTAGGGACGGAGGTACCGCGGAGACCCAGTACTTC.

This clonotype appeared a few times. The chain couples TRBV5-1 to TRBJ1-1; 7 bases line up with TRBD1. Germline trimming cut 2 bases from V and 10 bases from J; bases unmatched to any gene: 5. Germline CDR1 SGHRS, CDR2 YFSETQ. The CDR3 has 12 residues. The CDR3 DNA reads TGCGCCAGCAGCTTCCAGGGGGAGGGAGCTTTCTTT. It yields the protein CASSFQGEGAFF. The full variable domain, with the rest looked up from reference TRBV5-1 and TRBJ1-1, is KAGVTQTPRYLIKTRGQQVTLSCSPISGHRSVSWYQQTPGQGLQFLFEYFSETQRNKGNFPGRFSGRQFSNSRSEMNVSTLELGDSALYLCASSFQGEGAFFGQGTRLTVV.

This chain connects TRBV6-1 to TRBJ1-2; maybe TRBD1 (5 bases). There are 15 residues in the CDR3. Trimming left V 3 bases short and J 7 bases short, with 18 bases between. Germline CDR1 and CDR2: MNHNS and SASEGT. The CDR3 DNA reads TGTGCCAGCAGTGACTGGGACTGGGAGATTGGTGGCTACACCTTC. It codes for CASSDWDWEIGGYTF.

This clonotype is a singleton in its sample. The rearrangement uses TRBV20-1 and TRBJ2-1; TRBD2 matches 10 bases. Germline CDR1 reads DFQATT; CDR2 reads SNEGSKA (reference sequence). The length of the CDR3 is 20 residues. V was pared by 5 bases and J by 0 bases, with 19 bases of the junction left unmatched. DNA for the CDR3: TGCAGTGCTCGCCCGCGGAGGTTTGGACTAGCGGAGATCTCCTACAATGAGCAGTTCTTC. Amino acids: CSARPRRFGLAEISYNEQFF.

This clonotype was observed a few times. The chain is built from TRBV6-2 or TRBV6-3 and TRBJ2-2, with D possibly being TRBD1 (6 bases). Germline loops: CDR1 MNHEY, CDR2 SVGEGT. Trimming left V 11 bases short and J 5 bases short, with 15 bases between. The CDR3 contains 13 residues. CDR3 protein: CAGNREATGELFF. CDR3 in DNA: TGTGCCGGGAACAGGGAAGCGACCGGGGAGCTGTTTTTT.

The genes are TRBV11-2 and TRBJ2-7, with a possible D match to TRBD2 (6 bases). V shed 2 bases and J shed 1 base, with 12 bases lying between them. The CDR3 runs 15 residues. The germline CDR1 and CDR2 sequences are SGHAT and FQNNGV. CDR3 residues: CASSLPRLVSYEQYF. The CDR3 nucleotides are TGTGCCAGCAGCTTACCCCGACTAGTATCCTACGAGCAGTACTTC. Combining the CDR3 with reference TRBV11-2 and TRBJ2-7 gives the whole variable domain EAGVAQSPRYKIIEKRQSVAFWCNPISGHATLYWYQQILGQGPKLLIQFQNNGVVDDSQLPKDRFSAERLKGVDSTLKIQPAKLEDSAVYLCASSLPRLVSYEQYFGPGTRLTVT.

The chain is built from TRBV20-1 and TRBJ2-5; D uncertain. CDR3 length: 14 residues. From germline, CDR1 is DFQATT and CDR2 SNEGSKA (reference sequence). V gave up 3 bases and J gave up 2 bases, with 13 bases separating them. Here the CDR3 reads CSASTIMPQETQYF. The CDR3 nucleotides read TGCAGTGCTAGCACCATAATGCCACAAGAGACCCAGTACTTC.

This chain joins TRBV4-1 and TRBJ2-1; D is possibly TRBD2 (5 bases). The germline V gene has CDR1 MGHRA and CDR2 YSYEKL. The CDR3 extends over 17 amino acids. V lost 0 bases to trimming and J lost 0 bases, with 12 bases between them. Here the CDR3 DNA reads TGCGCCAGCAGCCAAGAGGAGGAGGTTGGCTCCTACAATGAGCAGTTCTTC. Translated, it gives CASSQEEEVGSYNEQFF.

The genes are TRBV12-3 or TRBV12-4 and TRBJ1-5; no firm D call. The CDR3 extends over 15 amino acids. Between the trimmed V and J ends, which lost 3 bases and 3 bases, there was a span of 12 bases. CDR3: CASSFGQENNQPQHF. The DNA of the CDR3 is TGTGCCAGCAGTTTTGGCCAGGAGAACAATCAGCCCCAGCATTTT.

The CDR3: CASSLGQGHEKLFF. DNA for the CDR3: TGTGCCAGCAGCTTGGGGCAGGGACATGAAAAACTGTTTTTT. This chain links TRBV5-6 with TRBJ1-4; perhaps TRBD1 as D (5 bases). The CDR3 runs to 14 residues. Germline loops: CDR1 SGHDT, CDR2 YYEEEE. With 0 bases removed from V and 6 bases from J, the gap between germline ends came to 9 bases.

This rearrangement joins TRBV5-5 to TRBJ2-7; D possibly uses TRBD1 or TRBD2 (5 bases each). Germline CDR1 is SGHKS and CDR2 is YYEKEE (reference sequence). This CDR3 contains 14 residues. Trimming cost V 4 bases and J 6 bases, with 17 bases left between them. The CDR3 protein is CASSGGPIAAEQYF. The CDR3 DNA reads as TGTGCCAGCAGCGGGGGACCAATCGCCGCCGAGCAGTACTTC.

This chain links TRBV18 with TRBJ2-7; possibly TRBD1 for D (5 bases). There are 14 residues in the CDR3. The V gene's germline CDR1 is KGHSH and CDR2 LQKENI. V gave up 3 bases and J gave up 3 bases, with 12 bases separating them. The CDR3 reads CASSPRHGHYEQYF. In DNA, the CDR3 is TGTGCCAGCTCACCCCGGCATGGACACTACGAGCAGTACTTC.

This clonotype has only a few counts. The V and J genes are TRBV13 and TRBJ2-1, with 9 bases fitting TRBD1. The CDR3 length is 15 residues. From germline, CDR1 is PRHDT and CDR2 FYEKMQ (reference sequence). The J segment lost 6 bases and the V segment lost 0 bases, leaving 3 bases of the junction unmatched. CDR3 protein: CASSLGRQGVNEQFF. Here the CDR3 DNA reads TGTGCCAGCAGCTTAGGCCGACAGGGGGTCAATGAGCAGTTCTTC.

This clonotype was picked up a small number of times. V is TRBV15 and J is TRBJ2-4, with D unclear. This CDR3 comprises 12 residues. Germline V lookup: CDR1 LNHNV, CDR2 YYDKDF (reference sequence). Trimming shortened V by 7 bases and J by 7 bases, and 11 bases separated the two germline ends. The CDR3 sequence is CATTQFGNIQYF. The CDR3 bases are TGTGCCACCACCCAGTTTGGGAACATTCAGTACTTC.

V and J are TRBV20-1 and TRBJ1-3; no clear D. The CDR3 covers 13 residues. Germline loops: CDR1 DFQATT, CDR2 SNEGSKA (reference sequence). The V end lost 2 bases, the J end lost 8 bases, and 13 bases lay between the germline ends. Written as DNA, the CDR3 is TGCAGTGCTAGACCCGGGTTTGGTTACACCATATATTTT. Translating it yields CSARPGFGYTIYF.

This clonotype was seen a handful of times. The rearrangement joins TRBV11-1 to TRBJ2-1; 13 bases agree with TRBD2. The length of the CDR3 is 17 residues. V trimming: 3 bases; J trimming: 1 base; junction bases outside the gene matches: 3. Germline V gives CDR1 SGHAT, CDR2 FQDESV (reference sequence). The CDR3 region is CASSLTSGRLSYNEQFF. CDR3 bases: TGTGCCAGCAGCTTGACTAGCGGGAGGTTGTCCTACAATGAGCAGTTCTTC.

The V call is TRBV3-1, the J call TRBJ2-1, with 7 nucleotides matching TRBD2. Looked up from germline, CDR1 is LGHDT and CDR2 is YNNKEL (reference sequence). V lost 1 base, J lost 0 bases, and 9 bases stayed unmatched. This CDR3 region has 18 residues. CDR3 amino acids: CASSQASSGPSSYNEQFF. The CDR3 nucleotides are TGTGCCAGCAGCCAAGCCTCTAGCGGTCCTAGCTCCTACAATGAGCAGTTCTTC.

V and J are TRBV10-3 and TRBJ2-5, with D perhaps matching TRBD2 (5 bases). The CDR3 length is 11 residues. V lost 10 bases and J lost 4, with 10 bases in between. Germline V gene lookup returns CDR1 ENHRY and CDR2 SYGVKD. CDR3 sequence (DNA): TGTGCCAACGGGAACCGAGAGACCCAGTACTTC. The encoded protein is CANGNRETQYF.

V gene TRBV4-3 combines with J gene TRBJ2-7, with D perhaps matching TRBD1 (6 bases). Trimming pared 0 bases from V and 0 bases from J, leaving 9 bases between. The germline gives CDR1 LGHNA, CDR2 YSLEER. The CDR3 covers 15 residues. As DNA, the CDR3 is TGCGCCAGCAGCCAAGATTCGGGACACTCCTACGAGCAGTACTTC. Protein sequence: CASSQDSGHSYEQYF.